A selection of T cell receptor beta chains follows, all from one sample in a study of CD8+CD57+ T cells in acquired aplastic anemia. TCRdb redid the calling of the reads with MiXCR, one entry per CDR3 protein. The sample contains 150,000 to 180,000 distinct CDR3 sequences, about 50% of which appear only once. Sequences were obtained from sorted CD4+, CD8+, or CD8+CD57+ T cells (not recorded which) from PBMCs. The receptors were gathered from a human donor with aplastic anemia. Both conserved end residues are part of each CDR3.

v_gene,j_gene,CDR3aa
TRBV4-3,TRBJ2-7,CASSQRDGAYEQYF
TRBV6-1,TRBJ1-6,CASSERRLSHNSPLHF
TRBV10-3,TRBJ2-5,CAISESGPGSHIRSGTQYF
TRBV2,TRBJ1-1,CASRVDGDTEAFF
TRBV9,TRBJ1-6,CASSVVGILNSPLHF
TRBV5-1,TRBJ2-7,CASSPDGYEQYF
TRBV11-1,TRBJ1-5,CASSVSDRGLREPQHF
TRBV7-9,TRBJ2-5,CASSLGPGETQYF
TRBV6-1,TRBJ1-2,CASSGSRGGYTF
TRBV18,TRBJ2-1,CASSPPRGSSYNEQFF
TRBV7-2,TRBJ2-5,CASTNTGQETQYF
TRBV4-3,TRBJ1-5,CASSQDMGGNQPQHF
TRBV3-1,TRBJ1-3,CASSQDLTGENTIYF
TRBV11-3,TRBJ2-2,CASSSPGIGELFF
TRBV11-1,TRBJ2-7,CASSLEGRLRPYEQYF
TRBV6-6,TRBJ2-7,CASSYSGQAKGQYF
TRBV29-1,TRBJ2-5,CSVDRAQARETQYF
TRBV29-1,TRBJ2-1,CSVEDGTGGRNEQFF
TRBV24-1,.,CATRSPGKVGEQYF
TRBV7-9,TRBJ1-1,CASSRDRVDAFF
TRBV7-2,TRBJ2-5,CASSPTSGKTQEIQYF
TRBV12-3/TRBV12-4,TRBJ2-7,CASSFRGTGGEYEQYF
TRBV10-3,TRBJ2-2,CAISLIGGELFF
TRBV6-1,TRBJ2-7,CASSASTGLYEQYF
TRBV24-1,TRBJ2-7,CATSDPGLPEQYF
TRBV29-1,TRBJ1-5,CSVTGGGEPQHF
TRBV28,TRBJ2-7,CASSFGGDYEQYF
TRBV29-1,TRBJ2-2,CSVVGRGGELFF
TRBV5-1,TRBJ2-7,CASSPGGRQFSYEQYF
TRBV24-1,TRBJ2-1,CATSDSMPSRTSSSNEQFF
TRBV15,TRBJ1-3,CATSRPNQDNTIYF
TRBV20-1,TRBJ2-3,CSARGAGVYTQYF
TRBV24-1,TRBJ2-1,CATSDLTGSEQFF
TRBV7-3,TRBJ1-1,CASKSAEGTEAFF
TRBV25-1,TRBJ2-5,CASSVGQGVETQYF
TRBV6-5,TRBJ2-1,CASSFASYNEQFF
TRBV10-1,TRBJ2-1,CASSELAGRISYNEQFF
TRBV7-3,TRBJ1-6,CASSLRQGNNSPLHF
TRBV5-4,TRBJ2-3,CASSGSSSAQYF
TRBV29-1,TRBJ2-2,CSVVGPLGELFF
TRBV5-6,TRBJ2-1,CASLTGNEQFF
TRBV13,TRBJ2-5,CASSPDRAQETQYF
TRBV7-9,TRBJ1-2,CASSNRGEGYTF
TRBV10-3,TRBJ2-7,CAISESVRPYDGQYF
TRBV15,TRBJ2-2,CATSRDRQGDMSGELFF
TRBV10-2,TRBJ2-7,CASSEFGREGDEKYF
TRBV10-2,TRBJ2-1,CASSGDYLDEQFF
TRBV10-3,TRBJ2-7,CAISESPGSPYEQYF
TRBV5-1,TRBJ2-7,CASSLAGGSTEQYF
TRBV19,TRBJ1-6,CASSIGSSPLHF
TRBV7-2,TRBJ2-1,CASSSAGVREQFF
TRBV19,TRBJ1-2,CASSRQTYGYTF
TRBV2,TRBJ2-1,CASSGQTLGSEQFF